The rows below give T cell receptor beta chains drawn from one sample of a study of PD-1 blockade in mismatch repair-deficient tumors. Profiled with immunoSEQ multiplex PCR; TCRdb holds only in-frame clones, not every one. This table has roughly 50,000 clones, more than 65% appearing once. The sequences come from peripheral blood, collected roughly 20 weeks after starting pembrolizumab. All receptors derive from an adult with mismatch repair-deficient cancer. CDR3s include the opening cysteine and the closing phenylalanine or tryptophan. Fields, in order: clone size, V gene, D gene, J gene, CDR3 DNA, CDR3 protein. The D gene is left open where the match is weak. The size entry is marked missing in some rows and otherwise reads once, few, many or a size class.

NA	TRBV18	TRBD1	TRBJ2-5	TGTGCCAGCTCACCGCTCAGGACAGGGGGAGAGACCCAGTACTTC	CASSPLRTGGETQYF
NA	TRBV2	TRBD2	TRBJ2-7	TGTGCCTCAAACGATGCGGGAGTCTGGGAGCAGTACTTC	CASNDAGVWEQYF
NA	TRBV11-2	TRBD1	TRBJ1-1	TGTGCCAGCAGCAACTTACATTATTCGACAGGGTGGAAGAACACTGAAGCTTTCTTT	CASSNLHYSTGWKNTEAFF
NA	TRBV28	NA	TRBJ1-5	TGTGCCAGCAGAACAGTCAATCAGCCCCAGCATTTT	CASRTVNQPQHF
NA	TRBV19	NA	TRBJ1-5	TGTGCCAGTAGTATAGCTATGGGTGGCAATCAGCCCCAGCATTTT	CASSIAMGGNQPQHF
NA	TRBV7-3	NA	TRBJ2-1	TGTGCCAGCAGCCCTAGTCTTGGCAATGAGCAGTTCTTC	CASSPSLGNEQFF
NA	TRBV5-1	TRBD1	TRBJ1-4	TGCGCCAGCAGTTCCGGACAGGGGGATTTTTCAACTAATGAAAAACTGTTTTTT	CASSSGQGDFSTNEKLFF
NA	TRBV19	NA	TRBJ2-1	TGTGCCAGTAGTATAAGTAACAATGAGCAGTTCTTC	CASSISNNEQFF
NA	TRBV18	TRBD2	TRBJ2-1	TGTGCCAGCTCCCCTAGCGGGAGTGCCTACAATGAGCAGTTCTTC	CASSPSGSAYNEQFF
NA	TRBV4-1	NA	TRBJ1-4	TGCGCCAGCAGCCAACAGGGCACTAATGAAAAACTGTTTTTT	CASSQQGTNEKLFF
NA	TRBV7-3	NA	TRBJ2-5	TGTGCCAGCAGCCCAGGGGGGGCGGCAGAGACCCAGTACTTC	CASSPGGAAETQYF
once	TRBV7-7	NA	TRBJ2-5	TGTGCTAGCAGCTCGGGGACAACCACCGGAGAGACCCAGTACTTC	CASSSGTTTGETQYF